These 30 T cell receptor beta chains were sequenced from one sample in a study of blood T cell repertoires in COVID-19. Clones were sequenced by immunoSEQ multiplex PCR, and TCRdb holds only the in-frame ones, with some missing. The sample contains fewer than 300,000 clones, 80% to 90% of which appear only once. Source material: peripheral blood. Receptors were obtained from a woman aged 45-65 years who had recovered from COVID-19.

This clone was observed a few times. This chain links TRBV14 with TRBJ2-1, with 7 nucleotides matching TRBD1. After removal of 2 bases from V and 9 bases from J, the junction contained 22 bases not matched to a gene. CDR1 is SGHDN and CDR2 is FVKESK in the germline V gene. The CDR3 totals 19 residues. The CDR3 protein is CASSQKPDRRNRWECEQFF. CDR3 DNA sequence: TGTGCCAGCAGCCAAAAGCCGGACAGGCGAAATCGCTGGGAGTGTGAGCAGTTCTTC.

CDR3 amino acids: CASSWVAGGRSYNEQFF. CDR3 coding DNA: TGTGCCAGCAGTTGGGTAGCGGGAGGACGCTCCTACAATGAGCAGTTCTTC. The rearrangement uses TRBV6-2 or TRBV6-3 and TRBJ2-1; 10 bases match TRBD2. V lost 4 bases, J lost 0 bases, and 6 bases stayed unmatched. Germline V lookup: CDR1 MNHEY, CDR2 SVGEGT. This CDR3 comprises 17 residues.

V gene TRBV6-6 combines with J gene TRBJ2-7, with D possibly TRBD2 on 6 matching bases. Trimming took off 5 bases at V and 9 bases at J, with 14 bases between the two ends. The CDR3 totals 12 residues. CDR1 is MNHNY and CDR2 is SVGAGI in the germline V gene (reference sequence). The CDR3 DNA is TGTGCCAGCAGTCTACCCCATAGCGGGCAGTACTTC. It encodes CASSLPHSGQYF.

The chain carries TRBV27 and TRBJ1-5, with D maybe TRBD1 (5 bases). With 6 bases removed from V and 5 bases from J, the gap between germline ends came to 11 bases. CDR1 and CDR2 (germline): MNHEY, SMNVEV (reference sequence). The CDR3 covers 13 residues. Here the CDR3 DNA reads TGTGCCAGCAGCCCCCAGGGATATCAGCCCCAGCATTTT. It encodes CASSPQGYQPQHF.

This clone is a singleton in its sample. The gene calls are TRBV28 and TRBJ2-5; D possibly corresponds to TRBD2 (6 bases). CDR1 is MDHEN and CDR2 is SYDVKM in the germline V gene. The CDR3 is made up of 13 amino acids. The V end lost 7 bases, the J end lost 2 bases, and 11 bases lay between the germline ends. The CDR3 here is CASTPGDQETQYF. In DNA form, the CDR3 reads TGTGCCAGCACCCCGGGGGATCAAGAGACCCAGTACTTC.

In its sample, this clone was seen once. This CDR3 is CASRGLGGGEVSYEQYF. For the CDR3, the DNA is TGTGCCAGCAGGGGACTCGGGGGGGGAGAAGTCTCCTACGAGCAGTACTTC. V usage is TRBV27 and J usage is TRBJ2-7, with 8 bases lining up with TRBD2. The CDR3 has 17 residues. Germline trimming cut 6 bases from V and 0 bases from J; bases unmatched to any gene: 13. Germline V CDR1 and CDR2: MNHEY, SMNVEV (reference sequence).

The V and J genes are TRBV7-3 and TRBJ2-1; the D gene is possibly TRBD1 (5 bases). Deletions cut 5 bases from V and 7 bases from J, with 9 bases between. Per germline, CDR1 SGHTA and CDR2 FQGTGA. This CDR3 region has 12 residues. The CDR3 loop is CASSPQGNEQFF. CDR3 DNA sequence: TGTGCCAGCAGCCCCCAGGGTAATGAGCAGTTCTTC.

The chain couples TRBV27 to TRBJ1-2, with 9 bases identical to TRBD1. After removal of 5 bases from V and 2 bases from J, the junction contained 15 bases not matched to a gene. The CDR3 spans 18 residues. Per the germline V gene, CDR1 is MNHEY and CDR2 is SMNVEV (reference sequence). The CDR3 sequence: CASSRGVLGQGTNYGYTF. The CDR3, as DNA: TGTGCCAGCAGTCGGGGCGTTCTCGGACAGGGGACGAACTATGGCTACACCTTC.

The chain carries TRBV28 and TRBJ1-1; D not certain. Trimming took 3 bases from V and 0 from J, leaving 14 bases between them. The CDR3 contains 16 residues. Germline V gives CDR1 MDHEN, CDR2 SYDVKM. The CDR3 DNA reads TGTGCCAGCAGTTTGTCGGGTGGAATCTTGAACACTGAAGCTTTCTTT. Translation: CASSLSGGILNTEAFF.

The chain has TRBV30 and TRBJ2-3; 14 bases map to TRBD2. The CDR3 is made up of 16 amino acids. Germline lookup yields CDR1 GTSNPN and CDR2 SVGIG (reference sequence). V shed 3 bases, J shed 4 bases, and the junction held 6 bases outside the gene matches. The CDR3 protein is CAWSRGLAGGADTQYF. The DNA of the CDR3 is TGTGCCTGGAGCCGTGGACTAGCGGGGGGCGCAGATACGCAGTATTTT.

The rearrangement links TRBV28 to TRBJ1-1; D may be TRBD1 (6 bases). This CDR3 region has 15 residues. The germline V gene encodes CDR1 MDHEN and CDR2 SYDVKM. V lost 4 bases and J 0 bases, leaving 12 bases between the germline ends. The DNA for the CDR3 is TGTGCCAGCAGTTCAGGGGAATACATGAACACTGAAGCTTTCTTT. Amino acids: CASSSGEYMNTEAFF.

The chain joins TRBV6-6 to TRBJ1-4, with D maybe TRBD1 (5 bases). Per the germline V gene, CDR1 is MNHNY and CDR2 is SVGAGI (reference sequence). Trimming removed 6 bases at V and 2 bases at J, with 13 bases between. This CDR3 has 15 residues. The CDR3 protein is CASSLSRQTNEKLFF. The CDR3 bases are TGTGCCAGCAGCCTTTCGAGACAGACTAATGAAAAACTGTTTTTT.

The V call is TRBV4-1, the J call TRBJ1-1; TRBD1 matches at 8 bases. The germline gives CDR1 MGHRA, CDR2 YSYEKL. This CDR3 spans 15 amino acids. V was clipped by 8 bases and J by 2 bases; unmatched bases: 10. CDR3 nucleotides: TGCGCCAGCCTTACCCTCCCAGGGGGCAACACTGAAGCTTTCTTT. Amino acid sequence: CASLTLPGGNTEAFF.

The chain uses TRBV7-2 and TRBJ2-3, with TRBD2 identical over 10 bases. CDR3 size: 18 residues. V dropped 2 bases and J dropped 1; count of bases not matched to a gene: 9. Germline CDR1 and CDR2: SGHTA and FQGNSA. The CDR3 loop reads CASSLRLAGAFGTDTQYF. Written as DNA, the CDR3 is TGTGCCAGCAGCTTAAGGCTAGCGGGAGCTTTTGGCACAGATACGCAGTATTTT.

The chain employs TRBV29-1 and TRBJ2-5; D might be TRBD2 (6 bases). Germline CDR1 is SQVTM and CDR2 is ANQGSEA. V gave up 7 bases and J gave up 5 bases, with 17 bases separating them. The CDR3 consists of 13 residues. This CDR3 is CSARLVQDETQYF. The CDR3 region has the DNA TGCAGCGCAAGACTAGTGCAGGATGAGACCCAGTACTTC.

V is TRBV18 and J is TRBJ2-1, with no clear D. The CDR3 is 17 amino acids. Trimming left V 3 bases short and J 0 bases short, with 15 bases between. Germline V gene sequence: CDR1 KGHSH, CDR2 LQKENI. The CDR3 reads CASSPVLDSYSYNEQFF. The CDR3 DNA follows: TGTGCCAGCTCACCGGTCTTAGACTCATACTCCTACAATGAGCAGTTCTTC.

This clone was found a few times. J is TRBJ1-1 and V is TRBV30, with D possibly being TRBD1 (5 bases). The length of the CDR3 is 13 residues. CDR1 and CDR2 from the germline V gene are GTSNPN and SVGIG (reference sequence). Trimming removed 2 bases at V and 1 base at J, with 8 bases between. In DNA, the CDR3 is TGTGCCTGGAGTAAGACAGCGAACACTGAAGCTTTCTTT. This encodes CAWSKTANTEAFF.

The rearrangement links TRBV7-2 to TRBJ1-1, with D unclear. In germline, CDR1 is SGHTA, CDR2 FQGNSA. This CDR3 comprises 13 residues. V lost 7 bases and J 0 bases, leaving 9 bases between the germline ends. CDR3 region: CASTRGMNTEAFF. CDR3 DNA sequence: TGTGCCAGCACCCGGGGAATGAACACTGAAGCTTTCTTT.

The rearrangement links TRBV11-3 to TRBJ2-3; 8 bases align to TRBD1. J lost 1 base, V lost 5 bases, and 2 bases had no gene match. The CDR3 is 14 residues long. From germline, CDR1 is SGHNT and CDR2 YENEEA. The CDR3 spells CASSTQGGTDTQYF. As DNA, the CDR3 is TGTGCCAGCAGCACACAGGGGGGCACAGATACGCAGTATTTT. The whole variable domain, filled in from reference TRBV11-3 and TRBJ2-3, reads EAGVVQSPRYKIIEKKQPVAFWCNPISGHNTLYWYLQNLGQGPELLIRYENEEAVDDSQLPKDRFSAERLKGVDSTLKIQPAELGDSAVYLCASSTQGGTDTQYFGPGTRLTVL.

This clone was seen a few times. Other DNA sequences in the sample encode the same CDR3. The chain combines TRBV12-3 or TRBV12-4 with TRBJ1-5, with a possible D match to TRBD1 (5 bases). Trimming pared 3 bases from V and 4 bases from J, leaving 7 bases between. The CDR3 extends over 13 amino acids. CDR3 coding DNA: TGTGCCAGCAGTTTCGCAGGGAATCAGCCCCAGCATTTT. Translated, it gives CASSFAGNQPQHF.

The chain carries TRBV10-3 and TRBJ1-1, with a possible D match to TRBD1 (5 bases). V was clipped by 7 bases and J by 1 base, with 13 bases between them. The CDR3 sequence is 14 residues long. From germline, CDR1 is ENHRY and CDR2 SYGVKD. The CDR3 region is CAITPIGGNTEAFF. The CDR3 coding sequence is TGTGCCATCACCCCAATCGGGGGGAACACTGAAGCTTTCTTT.

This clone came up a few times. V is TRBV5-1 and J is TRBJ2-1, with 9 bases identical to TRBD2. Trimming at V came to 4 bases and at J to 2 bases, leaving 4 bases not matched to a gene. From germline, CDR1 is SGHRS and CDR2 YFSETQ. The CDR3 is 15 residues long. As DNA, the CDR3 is TGCGCCAGCAGCAAGACTAGCGGAACCTACAATGAGCAGTTCTTC. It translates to CASSKTSGTYNEQFF.

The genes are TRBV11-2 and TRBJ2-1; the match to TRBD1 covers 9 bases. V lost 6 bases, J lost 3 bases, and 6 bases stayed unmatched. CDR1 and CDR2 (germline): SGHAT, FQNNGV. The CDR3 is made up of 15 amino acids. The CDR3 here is CASSRDRAGYNEQFF. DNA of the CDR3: TGTGCCAGCAGTCGGGACAGGGCAGGCTACAATGAGCAGTTCTTC.

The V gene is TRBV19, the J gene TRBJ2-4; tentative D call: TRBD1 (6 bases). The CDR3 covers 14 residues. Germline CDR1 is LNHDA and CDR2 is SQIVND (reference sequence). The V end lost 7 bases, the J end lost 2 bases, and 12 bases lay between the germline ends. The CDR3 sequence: CASNKDRTKNIQYF. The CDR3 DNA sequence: TGTGCCAGTAATAAAGACAGGACCAAAAACATTCAGTACTTC.

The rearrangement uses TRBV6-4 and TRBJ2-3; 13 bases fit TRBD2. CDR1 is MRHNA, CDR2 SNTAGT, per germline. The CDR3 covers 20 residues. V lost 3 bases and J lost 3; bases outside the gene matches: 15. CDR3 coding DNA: TGTGCCAGCAGTGATGTGACTAGCGGGAGGTCCTTCGCGCTTACAGATACGCAGTATTTT. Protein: CASSDVTSGRSFALTDTQYF.

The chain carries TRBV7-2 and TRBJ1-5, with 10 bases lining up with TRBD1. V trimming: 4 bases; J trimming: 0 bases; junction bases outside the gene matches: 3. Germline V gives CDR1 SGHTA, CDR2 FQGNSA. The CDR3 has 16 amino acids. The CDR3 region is CASSSGTGVSNQPQHF. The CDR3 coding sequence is TGTGCCAGCAGCTCCGGGACAGGGGTTAGCAATCAGCCCCAGCATTTT.

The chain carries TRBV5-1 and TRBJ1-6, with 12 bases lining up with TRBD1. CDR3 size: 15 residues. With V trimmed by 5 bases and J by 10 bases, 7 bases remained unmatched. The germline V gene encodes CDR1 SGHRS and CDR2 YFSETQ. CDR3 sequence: CASSPTGTGGSPLHF. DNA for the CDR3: TGCGCCAGCAGTCCCACCGGGACAGGGGGCTCACCCCTCCACTTT.

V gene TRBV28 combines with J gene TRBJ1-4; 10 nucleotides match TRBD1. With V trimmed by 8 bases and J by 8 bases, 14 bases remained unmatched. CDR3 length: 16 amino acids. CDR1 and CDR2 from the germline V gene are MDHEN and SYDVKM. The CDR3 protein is CASGLGQGTIGEKLFF. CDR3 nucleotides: TGTGCCAGCGGATTGGGACAGGGGACGATTGGGGAAAAACTGTTTTTT.

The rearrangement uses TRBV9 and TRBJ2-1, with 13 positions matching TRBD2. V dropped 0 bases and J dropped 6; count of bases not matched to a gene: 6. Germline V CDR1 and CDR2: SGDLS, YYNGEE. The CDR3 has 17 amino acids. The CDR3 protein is CASSVVRTSGRINEQFF. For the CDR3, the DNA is TGTGCCAGCAGCGTAGTACGGACTAGCGGGAGAATCAATGAGCAGTTCTTC.

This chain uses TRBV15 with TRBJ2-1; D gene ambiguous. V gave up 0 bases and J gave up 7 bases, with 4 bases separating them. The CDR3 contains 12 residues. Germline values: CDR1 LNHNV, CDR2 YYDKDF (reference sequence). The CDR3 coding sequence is TGTGCCACCAGCAGAGATCCTAATGAGCAGTTCTTC. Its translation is CATSRDPNEQFF.